This is a list of T cell receptor beta chains from one sample in a study of T cell responses to AZD1222 COVID-19 vaccine. TCRdb's copy holds only in-frame clones and misses some; the assay was immunoSEQ multiplex PCR. The top ten clones hold 0.5% to 0.65% of a sample with roughly 260,000 clones, 90% to 95% of them seen once. Specimen: peripheral blood, collected on day 0 of AZD1222 vaccination. The receptors come from an adult in good health. Each CDR3 is given with its conserved first and last residue. Fields, in order: D gene, J gene, V gene, clone size, CDR3 DNA, CDR3 protein. The D gene is left open where the match is weak. Where a row states a size, it is once, few, many or the class of an expanded clone; other rows omit it.

>NA|TRBJ1-5|TRBV5-1|NA
TGCGCCAGCAGTGACAGAAATCAGCCCCAGCATTTT
CASSDRNQPQHF
>TRBD2|TRBJ2-5|TRBV5-4|few
TGTGCCAGCAGCATCCCGGGTAGCGGGGGGATAGAGACCCAGTACTTC
CASSIPGSGGIETQYF
>NA|TRBJ1-5|TRBV11-3|NA
TGTGCCAGCAGCTTAAGTTTTGCGGGGAAGTGGAATCAGCCCCAGCATTTT
CASSLSFAGKWNQPQHF
>NA|TRBJ1-4|TRBV2|few
TGTGCCAGCAGTGAATGGTGGGAAAAACTGTTTTTT
CASSEWWEKLFF
>TRBD1|TRBJ2-2|TRBV25-1|NA
TGTGCCAGCAGTGAAGGGGGACAGGGGTGGACCGGGGAGCTGTTTTTT
CASSEGGQGWTGELFF
>NA|TRBJ1-2|TRBV7-8|NA
TGTGCCAGCAGCTCCGCAGGGAACTATGGCTACACCTTC
CASSSAGNYGYTF
>NA|TRBJ1-1|TRBV18|once
TGTGCCAGCTCACCCCAAAGGGGGGCTGAAGCTTTCTTT
CASSPQRGAEAFF
>NA|TRBJ2-7|TRBV11-1|NA
TGTGCCAGCAGCCACAGGGACGGAAGCTCCTACGAGCAGTACTTC
CASSHRDGSSYEQYF
>TRBD1|TRBJ2-1|TRBV6-5|NA
TGTGCCAGCAGTTACGCGGGACAGGACTACAATGAGCAGTTCTTC
CASSYAGQDYNEQFF
>NA|TRBJ2-7|TRBV19|NA
TGTGCCAGTAGTAGGGGACATTCAACGTACTTC
CASSRGHSTYF
>NA|TRBJ2-2|TRBV28|NA
TGTGCCAGCACCTCCCCCAGGCCCTACACCGGGGAGCTGTTTTTT
CASTSPRPYTGELFF
>NA|TRBJ1-2|TRBV13|NA
TGTGCCAGCGTTGAGGGGCCTCGGGGCTATGGCTACACCTTC
CASVEGPRGYGYTF
>NA|TRBJ1-2|TRBV7-8|NA
TGTGCCAGCAGCCTTGATAGCGGGAACGGCTATGGCTACACCTTC
CASSLDSGNGYGYTF
>NA|TRBJ1-2|TRBV4-1|NA
TGCGCCAGCAGCCCCCGACAGACAAGGCTTGACTACACCTTC
CASSPRQTRLDYTF
>TRBD2|TRBJ2-1|TRBV19|NA
TGTGCCAGTAGTCCCAAAGGACTAGCGGGAGAATTGGATAACAATGAGCAGTTCTTC
CASSPKGLAGELDNNEQFF
>TRBD2|TRBJ2-5|TRBV2|NA
TGTGCCAGCAGTGGATGGACTAGCGGGGGGCCCCAAGAGACCCAGTACTTC
CASSGWTSGGPQETQYF
>NA|TRBJ2-1|TRBV6-1|NA
TGTGCCAGCAGTGAAGCGAAGACCCTGGGGAATGAGCAGTTCTTC
CASSEAKTLGNEQFF